One sample yielded the 6 T cell receptor beta chains listed below, sequenced in a study of blood T cells in healthy people across ages. Combining a sample-barcoded 5' primer with a J-beta primer mix, a second PCR ran for 7 to 11 cycles. TCRdb processed the 5' RACE reads anew with MiXCR; each CDR3 protein has one entry. The data contain 500,000 to 700,000 distinct CDR3 sequences, approximately 30% of them seen just once; the ten biggest clones take up about 15%. Sequenced: blood. The receptors originated from a woman of 80 years or more in good health.

Regarding this clonotype: A much larger clone lies a single base off, so this may be a read error. The chain employs TRBV20-1 and TRBJ1-1; maybe TRBD1 (5 bases). The CDR3 sequence is 13 residues long. From germline, CDR1 is DFQATT and CDR2 SNEGSKA (reference sequence). V shed 5 bases and J shed 0 bases, with 10 bases lying between them. DNA of the CDR3: TGCAGTGCTGGAGGACACCTGAACACTGAAGCTTTCTTT. Translating it yields CSAGGHLNTEAFF.

The chain uses TRBV5-1 and TRBJ2-3; D is uncertain. CDR1 is SGHRS and CDR2 is YFSETQ in the germline V gene. The V end lost 4 bases, the J end lost 2 bases, and 14 bases lay between the germline ends. The CDR3 is made up of 15 amino acids. The CDR3 reads CASSPSPSDTDTQYF. CDR3 sequence (DNA): TGCGCCAGCAGCCCAAGCCCCTCGGACACAGATACGCAGTATTTT.

This clonotype was picked up many times. With a much larger clone just one base away, this may be a read error. The rearrangement links TRBV5-5 to TRBJ2-7, with 11 bases matching TRBD1. The ends lost 2 bases at V and 3 bases at J; junction bases unmatched: 1. This CDR3 spans 14 amino acids. The V gene's germline CDR1 is SGHKS and CDR2 YYEKEE (reference sequence). Here the CDR3 reads CASSFGTGGYEQYF. For the CDR3, the DNA is TGTGCCAGCAGCTTCGGGACAGGGGGCTACGAGCAGTACTTC.

The sample holds a few counts of this clonotype. A read error may explain this, as a much larger clone is one base away. The chain carries TRBV7-2 and TRBJ1-6, with D hard to call. This CDR3 has 12 amino acids. Germline CDR1 and CDR2: SGHTA and FQGNSA. This CDR3 reads CASSLTGSPRHF. CDR3 DNA: TGTGCCAGCAGCTTAACGGGTTCACCCCGCCACTTT. The whole variable domain, filled in from reference TRBV7-2 and TRBJ1-6, reads GAGVSQSPSNKVTEKGKDVELRCDPISGHTALYWYRQSLGQGLEFLIYFQGNSAPDKSGLPSDRFSAERTGGSVSTLTIQRTQQEDSAVYLCASSLTGSPRHFGNGTRLTVT.

This clonotype was seen at least ten times. The V call is TRBV6-2 or TRBV6-3, the J call TRBJ2-3; D may be TRBD2 (7 bases). Germline CDR1 MNHEY, CDR2 SVGEGT. This CDR3 is built from 14 residues. V lost 3 bases and J lost 3, with 10 bases in between. This CDR3 reads CASSYGGATDTQYF. As DNA, the CDR3 is TGTGCCAGCAGTTATGGGGGGGCTACAGATACGCAGTATTTT.

The chain uses TRBV9 and TRBJ1-3; D uncertain. Germline assignment: CDR1 SGDLS and CDR2 YYNGEE. The germline V and J ends were trimmed by 7 bases and 0 bases, with 11 bases remaining between them. There are 14 residues in the CDR3. The CDR3 sequence: CASQGGFSGNTIYF. In DNA form, the CDR3 reads TGTGCCAGCCAAGGCGGGTTCTCTGGAAACACCATATATTTT.